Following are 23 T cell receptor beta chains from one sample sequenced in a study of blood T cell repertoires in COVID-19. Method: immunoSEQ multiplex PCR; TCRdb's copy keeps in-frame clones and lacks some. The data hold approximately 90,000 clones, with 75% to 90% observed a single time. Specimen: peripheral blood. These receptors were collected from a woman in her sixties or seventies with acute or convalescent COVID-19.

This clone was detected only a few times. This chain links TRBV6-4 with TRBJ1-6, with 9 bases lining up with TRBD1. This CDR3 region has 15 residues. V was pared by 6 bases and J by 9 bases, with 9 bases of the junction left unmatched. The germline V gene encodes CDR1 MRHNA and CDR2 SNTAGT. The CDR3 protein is CASRTTDRGGSPLHF. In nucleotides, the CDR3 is TGTGCCAGCAGGACCACGGACAGGGGTGGTTCACCCCTCCACTTT.

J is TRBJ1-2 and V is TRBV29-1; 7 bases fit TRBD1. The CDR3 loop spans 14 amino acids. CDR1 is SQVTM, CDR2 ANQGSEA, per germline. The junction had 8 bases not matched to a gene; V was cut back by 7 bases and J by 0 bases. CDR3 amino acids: CSANRDSTNYGYTF. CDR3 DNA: TGCAGCGCGAACCGGGACAGCACTAACTATGGCTACACCTTC.

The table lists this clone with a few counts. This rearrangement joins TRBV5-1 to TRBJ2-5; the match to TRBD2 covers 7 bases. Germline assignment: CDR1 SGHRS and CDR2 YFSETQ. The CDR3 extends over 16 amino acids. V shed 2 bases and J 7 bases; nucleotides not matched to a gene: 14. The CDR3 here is CASSLGSAGVFGTQYF. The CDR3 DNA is TGCGCCAGCAGCTTAGGAAGTGCGGGGGTATTCGGGACCCAGTACTTC.

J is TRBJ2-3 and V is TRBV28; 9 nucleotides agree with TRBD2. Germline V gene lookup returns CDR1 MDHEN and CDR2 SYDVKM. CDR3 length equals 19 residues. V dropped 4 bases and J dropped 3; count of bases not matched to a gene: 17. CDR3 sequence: CASSSSLSARGGWTDTQYF. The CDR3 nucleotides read TGTGCCAGCAGTTCCTCCCTCTCGGCGCGGGGGGGGTGGACAGATACGCAGTATTTT.

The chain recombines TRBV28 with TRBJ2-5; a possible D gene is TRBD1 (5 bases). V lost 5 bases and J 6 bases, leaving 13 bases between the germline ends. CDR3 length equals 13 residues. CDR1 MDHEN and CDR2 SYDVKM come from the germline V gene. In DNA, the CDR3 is TGTGCCAGCAGTATAACAGGACAACAGACCCAGTACTTC. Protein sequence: CASSITGQQTQYF.

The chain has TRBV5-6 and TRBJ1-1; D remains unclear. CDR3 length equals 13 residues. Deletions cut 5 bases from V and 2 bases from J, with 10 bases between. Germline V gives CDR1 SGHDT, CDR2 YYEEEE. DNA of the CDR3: TGTGCCAGCAGGAGCCTCACCAACACTGAAGCTTTCTTT. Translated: CASRSLTNTEAFF.

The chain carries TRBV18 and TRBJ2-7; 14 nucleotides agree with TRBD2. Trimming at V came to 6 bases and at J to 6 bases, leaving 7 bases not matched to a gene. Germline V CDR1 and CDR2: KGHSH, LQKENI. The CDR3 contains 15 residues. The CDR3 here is CASSPTGTSGSEQYF. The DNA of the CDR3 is TGTGCCAGCTCCCCAACCGGGACTAGCGGGAGCGAGCAGTACTTC.

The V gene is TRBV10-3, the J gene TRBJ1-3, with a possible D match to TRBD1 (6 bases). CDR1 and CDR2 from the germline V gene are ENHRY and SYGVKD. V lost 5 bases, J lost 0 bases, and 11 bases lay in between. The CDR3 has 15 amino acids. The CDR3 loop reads CAISPGTLSGNTIYF. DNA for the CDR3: TGTGCCATCAGTCCCGGGACACTCTCTGGAAACACCATATATTTT.

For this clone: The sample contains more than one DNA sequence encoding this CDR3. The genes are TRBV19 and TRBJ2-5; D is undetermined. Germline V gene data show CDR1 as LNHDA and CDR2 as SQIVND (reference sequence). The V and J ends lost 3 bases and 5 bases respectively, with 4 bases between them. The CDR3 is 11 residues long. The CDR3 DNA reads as TGTGCCAGTAGTATCAGGGAGACCCAGTACTTC. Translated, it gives CASSIRETQYF. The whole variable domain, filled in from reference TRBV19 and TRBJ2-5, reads DGGITQSPKYLFRKEGQNVTLSCEQNLNHDAMYWYRQDPGQGLRLIYYSQIVNDFQKGDIAEGYSVSREKKESFPLTVTSAQKNPTAFYLCASSIRETQYFGPGTRLLVL.

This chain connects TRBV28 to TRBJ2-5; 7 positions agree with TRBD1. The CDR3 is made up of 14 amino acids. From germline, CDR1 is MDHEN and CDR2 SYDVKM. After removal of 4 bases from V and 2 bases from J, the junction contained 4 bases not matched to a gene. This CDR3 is CASSSPDRQETQYF. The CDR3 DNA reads TGTGCCAGCAGTTCTCCGGACAGGCAAGAGACCCAGTACTTC.

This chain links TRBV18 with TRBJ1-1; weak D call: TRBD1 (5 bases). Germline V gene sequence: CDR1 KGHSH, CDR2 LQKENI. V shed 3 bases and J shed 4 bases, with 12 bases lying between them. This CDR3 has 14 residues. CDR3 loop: CASSPTGSSTEAFF. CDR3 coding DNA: TGTGCCAGCTCACCCACAGGATCGAGCACTGAAGCTTTCTTT.

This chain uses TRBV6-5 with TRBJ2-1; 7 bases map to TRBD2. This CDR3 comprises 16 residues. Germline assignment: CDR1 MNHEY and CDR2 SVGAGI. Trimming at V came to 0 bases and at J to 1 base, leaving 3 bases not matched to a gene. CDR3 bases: TGTGCCAGCAGTTACTCGCTCGGGGGGTCCTACAATGAGCAGTTCTTC. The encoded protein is CASSYSLGGSYNEQFF.

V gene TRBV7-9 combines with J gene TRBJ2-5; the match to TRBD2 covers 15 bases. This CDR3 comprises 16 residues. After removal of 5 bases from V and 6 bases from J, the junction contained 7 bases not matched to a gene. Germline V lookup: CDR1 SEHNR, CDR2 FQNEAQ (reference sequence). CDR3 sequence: CASSRTGTSGRKTQYF. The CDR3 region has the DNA TGTGCCAGCAGCCGTACGGGGACTAGCGGGAGGAAGACCCAGTACTTC. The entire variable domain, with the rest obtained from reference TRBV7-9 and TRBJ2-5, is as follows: DTGVSQNPRHKITKRGQNVTFRCDPISEHNRLYWYRQTLGQGPEFLTYFQNEAQLEKSRLLSDRFSAERPKGSFSTLEIQRTEQGDSAMYLCASSRTGTSGRKTQYFGPGTRLLVL.

CDR3 in DNA: TGTGCCAGCAGCCACGGGGAGGTGCAGTATTTT. Encoded protein: CASSHGEVQYF. The chain couples TRBV6-2 or TRBV6-3 to TRBJ2-3; the D gene is possibly TRBD2 (6 bases). V lost 6 bases to trimming and J lost 11 bases, with 12 bases between them. This CDR3 has 11 residues. Per the germline V gene, CDR1 is MNHEY and CDR2 is SVGEGT.

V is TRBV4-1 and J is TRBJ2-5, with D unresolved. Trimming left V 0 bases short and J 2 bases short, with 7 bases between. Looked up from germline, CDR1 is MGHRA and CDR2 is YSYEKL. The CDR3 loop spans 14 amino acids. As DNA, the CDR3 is TGCGCCAGCAGCCAAGATGCGGATCAAGAGACCCAGTACTTC. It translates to CASSQDADQETQYF.

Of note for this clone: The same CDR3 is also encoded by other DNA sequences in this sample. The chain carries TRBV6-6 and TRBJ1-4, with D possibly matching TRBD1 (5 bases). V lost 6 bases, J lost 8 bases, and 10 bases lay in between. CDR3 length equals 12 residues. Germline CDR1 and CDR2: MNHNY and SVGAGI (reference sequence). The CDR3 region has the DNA TGTGCCAGCAGGGACCGGGGGGAAAAACTGTTTTTT. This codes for CASRDRGEKLFF.

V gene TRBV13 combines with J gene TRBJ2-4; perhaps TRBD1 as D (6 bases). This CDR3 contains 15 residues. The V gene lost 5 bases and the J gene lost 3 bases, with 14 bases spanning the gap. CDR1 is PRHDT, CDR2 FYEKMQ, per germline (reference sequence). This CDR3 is CASSLTGQHKNIQYF. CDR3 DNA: TGTGCCAGCAGCCTCACCGGACAGCACAAAAACATTCAGTACTTC.

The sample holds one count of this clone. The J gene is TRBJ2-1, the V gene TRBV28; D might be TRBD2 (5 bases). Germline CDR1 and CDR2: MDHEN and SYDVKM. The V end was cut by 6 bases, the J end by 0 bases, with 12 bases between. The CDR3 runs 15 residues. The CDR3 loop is CASRRRPPSYNEQFF. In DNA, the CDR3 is TGTGCCAGCAGACGGAGGCCCCCCTCCTACAATGAGCAGTTCTTC.

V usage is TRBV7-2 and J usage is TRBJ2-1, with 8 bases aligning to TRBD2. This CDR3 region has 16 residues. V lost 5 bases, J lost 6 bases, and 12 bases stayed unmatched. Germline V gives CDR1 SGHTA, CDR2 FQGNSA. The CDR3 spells CASSPRRRGGSNEQFF. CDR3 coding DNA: TGTGCCAGCAGCCCGCGACGGCGCGGGGGGTCCAATGAGCAGTTCTTC.

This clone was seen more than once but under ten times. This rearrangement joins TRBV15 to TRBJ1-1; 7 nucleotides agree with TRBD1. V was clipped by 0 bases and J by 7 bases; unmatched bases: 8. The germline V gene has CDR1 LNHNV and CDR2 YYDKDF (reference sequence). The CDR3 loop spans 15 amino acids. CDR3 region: CATSRDRDSQYEAFF. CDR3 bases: TGTGCCACCAGCAGAGATCGGGACAGCCAATATGAAGCTTTCTTT.

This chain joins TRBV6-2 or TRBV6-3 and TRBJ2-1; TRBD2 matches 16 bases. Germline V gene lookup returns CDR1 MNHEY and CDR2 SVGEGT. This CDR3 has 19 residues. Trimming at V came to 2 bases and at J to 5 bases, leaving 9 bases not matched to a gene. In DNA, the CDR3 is TGTGCCAGCAGTTACCAGAAGGGACTAGCGGGAGGGTGGCACAATGAGCAGTTCTTC. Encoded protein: CASSYQKGLAGGWHNEQFF.

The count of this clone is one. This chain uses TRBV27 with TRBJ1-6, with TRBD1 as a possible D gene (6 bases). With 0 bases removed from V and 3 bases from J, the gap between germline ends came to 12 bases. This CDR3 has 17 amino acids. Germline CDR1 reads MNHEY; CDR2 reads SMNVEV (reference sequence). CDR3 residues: CASSLSATGHYNSPLHF. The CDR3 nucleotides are TGTGCCAGCAGTTTATCGGCGACAGGACACTATAATTCACCCCTCCACTTT.

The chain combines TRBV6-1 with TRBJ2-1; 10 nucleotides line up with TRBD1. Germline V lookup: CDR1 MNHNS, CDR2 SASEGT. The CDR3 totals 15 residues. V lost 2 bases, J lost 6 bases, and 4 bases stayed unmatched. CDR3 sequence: CASSEIRTGGNEQFF. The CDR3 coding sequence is TGTGCCAGCAGTGAAATCAGGACAGGGGGCAATGAGCAGTTCTTC.